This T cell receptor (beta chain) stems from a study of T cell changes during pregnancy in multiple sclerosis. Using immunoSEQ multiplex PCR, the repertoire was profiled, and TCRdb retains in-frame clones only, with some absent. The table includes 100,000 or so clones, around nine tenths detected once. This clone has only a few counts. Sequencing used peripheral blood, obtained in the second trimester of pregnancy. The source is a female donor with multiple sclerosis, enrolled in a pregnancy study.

CDR3 coding DNA: TGTGCCAGCAGCAGGGGAAGGGGCACTGAAGCTTTCTTT. This sequence encodes CASSRGRGTEAFF. The genes are TRBV6-1 and TRBJ1-1; D is perhaps TRBD1 (6 bases). The V gene's germline CDR1 is MNHNS and CDR2 SASEGT. The CDR3 spans 13 residues. The V gene lost 6 bases and the J gene lost 4 bases, with 12 bases spanning the gap.